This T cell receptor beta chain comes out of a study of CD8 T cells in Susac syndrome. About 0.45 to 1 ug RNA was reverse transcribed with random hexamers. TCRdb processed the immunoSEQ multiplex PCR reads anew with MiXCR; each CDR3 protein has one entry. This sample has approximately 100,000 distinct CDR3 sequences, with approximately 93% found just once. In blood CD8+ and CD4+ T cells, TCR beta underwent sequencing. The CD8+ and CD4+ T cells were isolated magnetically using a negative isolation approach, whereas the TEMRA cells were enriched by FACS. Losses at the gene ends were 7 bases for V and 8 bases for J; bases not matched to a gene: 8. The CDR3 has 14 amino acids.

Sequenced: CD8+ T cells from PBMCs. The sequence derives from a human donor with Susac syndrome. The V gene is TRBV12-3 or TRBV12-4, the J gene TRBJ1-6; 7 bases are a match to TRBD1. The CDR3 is CASNRDSLYSPLHF. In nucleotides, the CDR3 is TGTGCCAGCAACAGGGACAGTCTATATTCACCCCTCCACTTT.